This TCR beta chain was sequenced during a study of identical twins. In the case of this clonotype: No antigen is known for it.

A single record per CDR3 protein comes from TCRdb applying MiXCR to the 5' RACE reads. Altogether about 190,000 distinct CDR3 sequences are present, approximately 16% being singletons, with the ten largest covering roughly two fifths. Germline CDR1 and CDR2: SGHRS and YFSETQ. The CDR3 extends over 15 amino acids. V lost 3 bases, J lost 0 bases, and 11 bases lay in between. Points from the study as a whole: There were fewer insertions in abundant cord blood beta clonotypes, but memory repertoires showed no such pattern.

These data also formed part of another study, on T cells expressing NK-cell markers. From that paper: Obtained from sorted CD3+CD56+NKG2C+, CD3+CD56+NKG2C- and CD3+CD56-NKG2C+ T cells were the TCR beta repertoires. The dominant NKG2C+ clonotypes represented about 1.0-7.5% of CD8+ T cells in 6 or 7 donors. The CD3+CD56-NKG2C+ fraction of a few donors was also led by these clonotypes.

Sequenced material: CD8+ T cells sorted from blood. The source is a woman aged 18-29 years in good health. The rearrangement links TRBV5-1 to TRBJ2-3; no firm D call. In DNA, the CDR3 is TGCGCCAGCAGCTGGTCCCGCTATAGCACAGATACGCAGTATTTT. Translating gives CASSWSRYSTDTQYF.